Below are 19 T cell receptor beta chains sequenced from a single sample in a study of identical twins. From the 5' RACE reads, TCRdb called clonotypes with MiXCR, one entry per CDR3 protein. Of 350,000 to 500,000 distinct CDR3 sequences in the sample, less than 20% were seen once. Sequencing used naive T cells sorted from blood. These receptors all come from a man aged 50 to 60 in good health.

This chain links TRBV15 with TRBJ2-5; D tentatively fits TRBD1 or TRBD2 (5 bases each). CDR1 is LNHNV and CDR2 is YYDKDF in the germline V gene (reference sequence). Trimming took 3 bases from V and 5 from J, leaving 25 bases between them. The CDR3 runs 18 residues. The CDR3 DNA sequence: TGTGCCACCAGCAGGGATTCCGATTGGGGACCAACCTTTGAGACCCAGTACTTC. This sequence encodes CATSRDSDWGPTFETQYF.

The table lists this clonotype with a few counts. V and J are TRBV11-2 and TRBJ1-2; D not resolved. This CDR3 has 15 amino acids. Trimming removed 0 bases from V and 4 bases from J, with 12 bases in between. Germline V gene lookup returns CDR1 SGHAT and CDR2 FQNNGV. CDR3: CASSLDQEGFYGYTF. CDR3 bases: TGTGCCAGCAGCTTAGATCAGGAGGGTTTCTATGGCTACACCTTC.

There are many counts of this clonotype. V usage is TRBV20-1 and J usage is TRBJ2-7; the D call may be TRBD1 or TRBD2 (5 bases each). Germline CDR1 is DFQATT and CDR2 is SNEGSKA (reference sequence). Trimming took 6 bases from V and 0 from J, leaving 15 bases between them. The CDR3 consists of 14 residues. Here the CDR3 DNA reads TGCAGTGCCCCCGGGACCCAAAGCTCCTACGAGCAGTACTTC. It specifies CSAPGTQSSYEQYF.

This chain links TRBV12-3 or TRBV12-4 with TRBJ1-2; D not resolved. V gave up 2 bases and J gave up 4 bases, with 14 bases separating them. The CDR3 has 15 amino acids. The CDR3: CASSLSTAITYGYTF. For the CDR3, the DNA is TGTGCCAGCAGTTTAAGCACAGCTATTACCTATGGCTACACCTTC.

This clonotype appeared a few times. The chain joins TRBV5-6 to TRBJ2-5, with D unresolved. Between the trimmed V and J ends, which lost 0 bases and 4 bases, there was a span of 10 bases. The CDR3 runs to 14 residues. The germline gives CDR1 SGHDT, CDR2 YYEEEE. The CDR3 reads CASSLVRPRETQYF. CDR3 in DNA: TGTGCCAGCAGCTTGGTTCGGCCCCGAGAGACCCAGTACTTC.

The sample holds many counts of this clonotype. The chain recombines TRBV11-2 with TRBJ2-7; tentative D call: TRBD1 (5 bases). Between the trimmed V and J ends, which lost 8 bases and 3 bases, there was a span of 17 bases. The CDR3 covers 14 residues. Germline-derived CDR1 and CDR2 are SGHAT and FQNNGV. CDR3 DNA: TGTGCCAGCGGGGCCGGGCACCAAAGCTACGAGCAGTACTTC. As protein: CASGAGHQSYEQYF.

This chain joins TRBV5-4 and TRBJ2-7; D perhaps matches TRBD1 (6 bases). The CDR3 is 16 residues long. The V and J ends lost 1 base and 5 bases respectively, with 19 bases between them. Germline V gene lookup returns CDR1 SGHNT and CDR2 YYREEE (reference sequence). As DNA, the CDR3 is TGTGCCAGCAGCTTGTGGTATGGGGGCGCATCAAACGAGCAGTACTTC. This encodes CASSLWYGGASNEQYF.

The chain couples TRBV4-3 to TRBJ2-1; TRBD2 matches 15 bases. This CDR3 is 17 amino acids long. Per the germline V gene, CDR1 is LGHNA and CDR2 is YSLEER. V lost 6 bases to trimming and J lost 10 bases; unmatched junction nucleotides: 13. CDR3 residues: CASRHNLGLAGGSEQFF. CDR3 DNA: TGCGCCAGCAGGCACAATCTTGGACTAGCGGGGGGGAGCGAGCAGTTCTTC.

This clonotype was counted only a few times. This chain connects TRBV4-3 to TRBJ2-1, with D possibly being TRBD2 (6 bases). V shed 3 bases and J shed 6 bases, with 12 bases lying between them. The CDR3 is made up of 14 amino acids. Germline V gives CDR1 LGHNA, CDR2 YSLEER. The CDR3 region has the DNA TGCGCCAGCAGCCAGGCGGGGCCTTTCAATGAGCAGTTCTTC. It translates to CASSQAGPFNEQFF.

This clonotype occurred many times. This chain uses TRBV6-2 or TRBV6-3 with TRBJ1-5; no clear D. The CDR3 sequence is 15 residues long. The ends were cut back, 8 bases at V and 0 bases at J, with 14 bases in the middle. Germline V CDR1 and CDR2: MNHEY, SVGEGT. The CDR3 nucleotides are TGTGCCAGCCGAGGAGCGTCGTATAGCAATCAGCCCCAGCATTTT. Its protein is CASRGASYSNQPQHF.

This clonotype was observed at least ten times. This chain joins TRBV5-1 and TRBJ2-7, with 15 bases lining up with TRBD2. Germline V gives CDR1 SGHRS, CDR2 YFSETQ. J was trimmed by 0 bases and V by 4 bases; bases with no gene match: 17. The CDR3 is made up of 21 amino acids. CDR3 nucleotides: TGCGCCAGCAGCCTACGCCCAAACGCGGGACTAGCGGGAGGTAGCTCCTACGAGCAGTACTTC. It translates to CASSLRPNAGLAGGSSYEQYF.

This clonotype was observed many times. This chain uses TRBV20-1 with TRBJ2-5; 11 bases fit TRBD1. The germline gives CDR1 DFQATT, CDR2 SNEGSKA (reference sequence). After removal of 7 bases from V and 6 bases from J, the junction contained 7 bases not matched to a gene. The CDR3 runs 13 residues. For the CDR3, the DNA is TGCAGTGTTCCGGACAGGGGGCCTAAGACCCAGTACTTC. Its protein is CSVPDRGPKTQYF.

The J gene is TRBJ1-4, the V gene TRBV18, with 7 bases that match TRBD1. The length of the CDR3 is 13 residues. Germline V gene sequence: CDR1 KGHSH, CDR2 LQKENI. The junction had 3 bases not matched to a gene; V was cut back by 1 base and J by 10 bases. This chain's CDR3 is CASSPQGAGKLFF. The CDR3 DNA sequence: TGTGCCAGCTCACCACAGGGGGCAGGAAAACTGTTTTTT.

The chain joins TRBV6-1 to TRBJ2-3, with TRBD1 matching over 9 bases. The CDR3 covers 15 residues. The germline gives CDR1 MNHNS, CDR2 SASEGT. V was pared by 6 bases and J by 1 base, with 5 bases of the junction left unmatched. The CDR3 bases are TGTGCCAGCAGAGCACAGGGGGCTCGCACAGATACGCAGTATTTT. Translating gives CASRAQGARTDTQYF.

This clonotype came up a few times. The J gene is TRBJ2-6, the V gene TRBV10-1; D perhaps matches TRBD1 (5 bases). With 4 bases removed from V and 1 base from J, the gap between germline ends came to 8 bases. The CDR3 runs to 15 residues. Germline V gene sequence: CDR1 WNHNN, CDR2 SYGVQD (reference sequence). As DNA, the CDR3 is TGCGCCAGCAGTGCTCAGGGATCTGGGGCCAACGTCCTGACTTTC. Translating it yields CASSAQGSGANVLTF.

This clonotype was seen many times. The chain has TRBV6-2 or TRBV6-3 and TRBJ2-2, with 11 bases matching TRBD1. V lost 5 bases to trimming and J lost 3 bases; unmatched junction nucleotides: 8. CDR1 is MNHEY and CDR2 is SVGEGT in the germline V gene. The CDR3 totals 17 residues. CDR3 in amino acids: CASSAGTGGSYTGELFF. The CDR3 DNA sequence: TGTGCCAGCAGTGCCGGGACAGGGGGATCCTACACCGGGGAGCTGTTTTTT.

This sequence joins TRBV4-3 and TRBJ2-7, with D tentatively TRBD2 (6 bases). CDR3 length: 15 residues. Germline V gene sequence: CDR1 LGHNA, CDR2 YSLEER. V dropped 0 bases and J dropped 2 bases, with 11 bases sitting between them. This chain's CDR3 is CASSQDVRGPYEQYF. The CDR3 DNA is TGCGCCAGCAGCCAAGATGTGCGGGGTCCCTACGAGCAGTACTTC.

This clonotype appeared a few times. The rearrangement links TRBV11-2 to TRBJ1-4; a weak D match, TRBD1 (6 bases). Per germline, CDR1 SGHAT and CDR2 FQNNGV. The V and J ends lost 0 bases and 2 bases respectively, with 25 bases between them. The CDR3 sequence is 21 residues long. CDR3 sequence (DNA): TGTGCCAGCAGCTTAGAGCCTCCAACGCGGTACAGGGCCTCGACTAATGAAAAACTGTTTTTT. Translated, it gives CASSLEPPTRYRASTNEKLFF.

This CDR3 reads CAIRGTSGESISYNEQFF. The CDR3 nucleotides are TGTGCCATCAGAGGGACTAGCGGCGAGTCGATCTCCTACAATGAGCAGTTCTTC. The V and J genes are TRBV10-3 and TRBJ2-1; 11 bases fit TRBD2. Germline V lookup: CDR1 ENHRY, CDR2 SYGVKD. Trimming took 6 bases from V and 0 from J; bases not matched to a gene: 10. This CDR3 comprises 18 residues.